This entry lists 25 T cell receptor beta chains sequenced from one sample in a study of cytotoxic CD8 clonotypes in ibrutinib-treated CLL. Profiled with immunoSEQ multiplex PCR; TCRdb holds only in-frame clones, not every one. This table holds about 120,000 clones, 58% found once. This sample comprised PBMCs, obtained after 24 months of ibrutinib treatment. The receptors derive from a human donor with chronic lymphocytic leukemia.

This clone has at least ten counts. The chain combines TRBV9 with TRBJ2-7, with TRBD2 matching over 11 bases. The V gene end was trimmed by 0 bases and the J gene end by 5 bases; junction bases not matched to a gene: 4. The germline V gene has CDR1 SGDLS and CDR2 YYNGEE. The CDR3 runs 15 residues. The CDR3 region is CASSVGSGGVHEQYF. For the CDR3, the DNA is TGTGCCAGCAGCGTAGGTAGCGGGGGGGTCCACGAGCAGTACTTC.

This chain uses TRBV6-6 with TRBJ2-3; 7 bases agree with TRBD1. V was clipped by 7 bases and J by 2 bases; unmatched bases: 9. The CDR3 extends over 15 amino acids. Germline V CDR1 and CDR2: MNHNY, SVGAGI (reference sequence). CDR3 coding DNA: TGTGCCAGCAACCCCCGACAGGGACACACAGATACGCAGTATTTT. Its protein product is CASNPRQGHTDTQYF.

The chain combines TRBV5-1 with TRBJ2-1; 14 nucleotides align to TRBD2. Germline-derived CDR1 and CDR2 are SGHRS and YFSETQ. V trimming: 3 bases; J trimming: 9 bases; junction bases outside the gene matches: 8. The CDR3 is made up of 16 amino acids. In DNA form, the CDR3 reads TGCGCCAGCAGCTCCCGACTAGCGGGGGGGCGGGTTGAGCAGTTCTTC. Residues: CASSSRLAGGRVEQFF.

The chain carries TRBV7-6 and TRBJ2-7; tentatively, D is TRBD2 (6 bases). V lost 5 bases, J lost 5 bases, and 22 bases lay in between. The germline gives CDR1 SGHVS, CDR2 FNYEAQ. This CDR3 has 16 amino acids. CDR3 amino acids: CASSARDGGTTDEQYF. DNA for the CDR3: TGTGCCAGCAGCGCCCGGGACGGCGGGACGACGGACGAGCAGTACTTC.

The rearrangement joins TRBV4-1 to TRBJ2-3; 14 nucleotides align to TRBD2. The junction had 4 bases not matched to a gene; V was cut back by 4 bases and J by 1 base. Germline V CDR1 and CDR2: MGHRA, YSYEKL. This CDR3 spans 17 amino acids. This chain's CDR3 is CASSPGLAGGRTDTQYF. As DNA, the CDR3 is TGCGCCAGCAGCCCAGGACTAGCGGGGGGCCGCACAGATACGCAGTATTTT.

V is TRBV28 and J is TRBJ2-7, with no clear D. The germline gives CDR1 MDHEN, CDR2 SYDVKM. V was shortened by 4 bases and J by 0 bases, with 7 bases between the two germline ends. This CDR3 is built from 13 residues. The CDR3 spells CASSSTVSYEQYF. CDR3 sequence (DNA): TGTGCCAGCAGTTCGACGGTCTCCTACGAGCAGTACTTC.

This clone has just a few counts. V is TRBV5-1 and J is TRBJ1-1, with 7 bases matching TRBD1. V dropped 3 bases and J dropped 1; count of bases not matched to a gene: 0. CDR1 and CDR2 (germline): SGHRS, YFSETQ. This CDR3 contains 13 residues. The CDR3 sequence: CASSWDRNTEAFF. CDR3 nucleotide sequence: TGCGCCAGCAGCTGGGACAGGAACACTGAAGCTTTCTTT.

Details on this clone: One base away lies a much larger clone, so this may be a sequencing read error. The chain's CDR3 is CASSPYDEQFF. In DNA, the CDR3 is TGTGCCAGCAGCCCCTACGATGAGCAGTTCTTC. The chain couples TRBV7-9 to TRBJ2-1; unclear D gene. This CDR3 has 11 residues. Germline CDR1 reads SEHNR; CDR2 reads FQNEAQ (reference sequence).

This clone occurred a few times. The chain combines TRBV2 with TRBJ1-2, with 8 bases identical to TRBD1. Germline CDR1 reads SNHLY; CDR2 reads FYNNEI. Losses at the gene ends were 9 bases for V and 4 bases for J; bases not matched to a gene: 1. This CDR3 is 11 amino acids long. CDR3 nucleotide sequence: TGTGCCAGGGGACAGGCCTATGGCTACACCTTC. This sequence encodes CARGQAYGYTF.

V usage is TRBV7-6 and J usage is TRBJ2-1; 9 bases line up with TRBD2. Germline CDR1 SGHVS, CDR2 FNYEAQ. The CDR3 runs 15 residues. Trimming took 2 bases from V and 7 from J; bases not matched to a gene: 6. CDR3 bases: TGTGCCAGCAGCTTACAGGCGGGGGGGTGGAATGAGCAGTTCTTC. Translated: CASSLQAGGWNEQFF.

The chain employs TRBV14 and TRBJ2-1; D unclear. Trimming shortened V by 4 bases and J by 1 base, and 8 bases separated the two germline ends. The CDR3 totals 14 residues. The germline V gene encodes CDR1 SGHDN and CDR2 FVKESK. CDR3 nucleotide sequence: TGTGCCAGCAGCCGGGGTAATTCCTACAATGAGCAGTTCTTC. Translation gives CASSRGNSYNEQFF.

The rearrangement uses TRBV5-1 and TRBJ1-1; D call uncertain. Germline V lookup: CDR1 SGHRS, CDR2 YFSETQ. Trimming took 0 bases from V and 1 from J, leaving 4 bases between them. This CDR3 spans 13 amino acids. The chain's CDR3 is CASSLEGNTEAFF. The CDR3 DNA reads TGCGCCAGCAGCTTGGAAGGGAACACTGAAGCTTTCTTT.

This chain connects TRBV5-1 to TRBJ2-2; 7 positions match TRBD1. The junction had 3 bases not matched to a gene; V was cut back by 3 bases and J by 1 base. The V gene's germline CDR1 is SGHRS and CDR2 YFSETQ. CDR3 size: 15 residues. CDR3 sequence: CASSSRTGNTGELFF. CDR3 in DNA: TGCGCCAGCAGCTCGCGGACAGGGAACACCGGGGAGCTGTTTTTT.

The gene calls are TRBV16 and TRBJ1-4; D gene uncertain. Trimming took off 0 bases at V and 8 bases at J, with 10 bases between the two ends. The germline V gene has CDR1 KGHSY and CDR2 FQNENV. CDR3 size: 14 residues. The CDR3 DNA sequence: TGTGCCAGCAGCCAATCTGGTAGTGAAGAAAAACTGTTTTTT. This gives the protein CASSQSGSEEKLFF.

The chain is built from TRBV5-1 and TRBJ2-7; 7 bases are shared with TRBD1. The CDR3 is made up of 14 amino acids. Germline V gene lookup returns CDR1 SGHRS and CDR2 YFSETQ. J gave up 5 bases and V 2 bases, and 7 bases lay outside the gene matches. CDR3 sequence (DNA): TGCGCCAGCAGCTTAAGACAGGGTTTAGACGAGCAGTACTTC. Protein product: CASSLRQGLDEQYF. Based on the CDR3 plus reference TRBV5-1 and TRBJ2-7, the full variable domain is KAGVTQTPRYLIKTRGQQVTLSCSPISGHRSVSWYQQTPGQGLQFLFEYFSETQRNKGNFPGRFSGRQFSNSRSEMNVSTLELGDSALYLCASSLRQGLDEQYFGPGTRLTVT.

This clone was counted ten times or more. The chain couples TRBV6-1 to TRBJ1-3; no clear D gene. CDR1 and CDR2 (germline): MNHNS, SASEGT. The CDR3 loop spans 12 amino acids. V lost 4 bases and J 3 bases, leaving 4 bases between the germline ends. The CDR3 loop is CASSAGGNTIYF. The DNA of the CDR3 is TGTGCCAGCAGTGCCGGTGGAAACACCATATATTTT.

This clone has more than one count but fewer than ten. J is TRBJ1-5 and V is TRBV2, with D tentatively TRBD1 (5 bases). Germline V gene data show CDR1 as SNHLY and CDR2 as FYNNEI. The CDR3 covers 13 residues. The germline V and J ends were trimmed by 6 bases and 7 bases, with 13 bases remaining between them. This CDR3 is CASRADRQQPQHF. The CDR3 region has the DNA TGTGCCAGCAGGGCCGACAGACAGCAGCCCCAGCATTTT. Full variable domain (outside the CDR3, taken from reference TRBV2 and TRBJ1-5): EPEVTQTPSHQVTQMGQEVILRCVPISNHLYFYWYRQILGQKVEFLVSFYNNEISEKSEIFDDQFSVERPDGSNFTLKIRSTKLEDSAMYFCASRADRQQPQHFGDGTRLSIL.

The chain recombines TRBV6-5 with TRBJ1-2; 8 nucleotides align to TRBD1. This CDR3 comprises 14 residues. Germline values: CDR1 MNHEY, CDR2 SVGAGI. The J segment lost 8 bases and the V segment lost 6 bases, leaving 11 bases of the junction unmatched. CDR3 region: CASSHVQGAAGYTF. In DNA, the CDR3 is TGTGCCAGCAGCCATGTGCAGGGGGCTGCCGGCTACACCTTC.

The rearrangement links TRBV13 to TRBJ2-7; D may be TRBD1 or TRBD2 (5 bases each). This CDR3 has 13 amino acids. Germline V CDR1 and CDR2: PRHDT, FYEKMQ (reference sequence). V was pared by 2 bases and J by 4 bases, with 9 bases between. The CDR3 protein is CASSLKRGYEQYF. The CDR3 DNA reads TGTGCCAGCAGCTTAAAGAGGGGTTACGAGCAGTACTTC.

The V and J genes are TRBV5-8 and TRBJ2-5; no clear D. Trimming cost V 0 bases and J 2 bases, with 14 bases left between them. The V gene's germline CDR1 is SGHTS and CDR2 YDEGEE. The CDR3 consists of 16 residues. CDR3 nucleotides: TGTGCCAGCAGCTTGGGGAAGGGTCCCCTTCAAGAGACCCAGTACTTC. This codes for CASSLGKGPLQETQYF.

The chain has TRBV7-2 and TRBJ1-1; TRBD1 agrees at 7 bases. Germline V gene lookup returns CDR1 SGHTA and CDR2 FQGNSA. This CDR3 has 13 amino acids. V dropped 8 bases and J dropped 0; count of bases not matched to a gene: 3. CDR3 amino acids: CASQGQLNTEAFF. The CDR3 region has the DNA TGTGCCAGCCAGGGACAGCTGAACACTGAAGCTTTCTTT.

This clone appeared many times. The sample contains more than one DNA sequence encoding this CDR3. The chain links TRBV2 to TRBJ1-5, with D unclear. Germline values: CDR1 SNHLY, CDR2 FYNNEI. The CDR3 totals 13 residues. V dropped 5 bases and J dropped 6 bases, with 11 bases sitting between them. This CDR3 is CASSPPRGQPQHF. CDR3 nucleotide sequence: TGTGCCAGCAGTCCCCCTCGTGGTCAGCCCCAGCATTTT.

In its sample, this clone was seen many times. V and J are TRBV5-1 and TRBJ2-6; the D is unclear. This CDR3 is built from 13 residues. V lost 0 bases, J lost 2 bases, and 0 bases lay in between. Germline V gene data show CDR1 as SGHRS and CDR2 as YFSETQ. This CDR3 reads CASSLAGANVLTF. In nucleotides, the CDR3 is TGCGCCAGCAGCTTGGCTGGGGCCAACGTCCTGACTTTC.

The rearrangement uses TRBV20-1 and TRBJ2-7; 7 nucleotides agree with TRBD1. The CDR3 extends over 11 amino acids. Germline CDR1 and CDR2: DFQATT and SNEGSKA (reference sequence). The CDR3 sequence: CTVRGTYEQYF. CDR3 sequence (DNA): TGCACCGTCAGGGGGACCTACGAGCAGTACTTC.

V gene TRBV5-8 combines with J gene TRBJ2-2; 9 bases agree with TRBD1. This CDR3 comprises 17 residues. In germline, CDR1 is SGHTS, CDR2 YDEGEE. V shed 7 bases, J shed 4 bases, and the junction held 14 bases outside the gene matches. The CDR3 sequence is CASHRWPGQGSTGELFF. The DNA for the CDR3 is TGTGCCAGCCACCGGTGGCCGGGACAGGGCAGCACCGGGGAGCTGTTTTTT.